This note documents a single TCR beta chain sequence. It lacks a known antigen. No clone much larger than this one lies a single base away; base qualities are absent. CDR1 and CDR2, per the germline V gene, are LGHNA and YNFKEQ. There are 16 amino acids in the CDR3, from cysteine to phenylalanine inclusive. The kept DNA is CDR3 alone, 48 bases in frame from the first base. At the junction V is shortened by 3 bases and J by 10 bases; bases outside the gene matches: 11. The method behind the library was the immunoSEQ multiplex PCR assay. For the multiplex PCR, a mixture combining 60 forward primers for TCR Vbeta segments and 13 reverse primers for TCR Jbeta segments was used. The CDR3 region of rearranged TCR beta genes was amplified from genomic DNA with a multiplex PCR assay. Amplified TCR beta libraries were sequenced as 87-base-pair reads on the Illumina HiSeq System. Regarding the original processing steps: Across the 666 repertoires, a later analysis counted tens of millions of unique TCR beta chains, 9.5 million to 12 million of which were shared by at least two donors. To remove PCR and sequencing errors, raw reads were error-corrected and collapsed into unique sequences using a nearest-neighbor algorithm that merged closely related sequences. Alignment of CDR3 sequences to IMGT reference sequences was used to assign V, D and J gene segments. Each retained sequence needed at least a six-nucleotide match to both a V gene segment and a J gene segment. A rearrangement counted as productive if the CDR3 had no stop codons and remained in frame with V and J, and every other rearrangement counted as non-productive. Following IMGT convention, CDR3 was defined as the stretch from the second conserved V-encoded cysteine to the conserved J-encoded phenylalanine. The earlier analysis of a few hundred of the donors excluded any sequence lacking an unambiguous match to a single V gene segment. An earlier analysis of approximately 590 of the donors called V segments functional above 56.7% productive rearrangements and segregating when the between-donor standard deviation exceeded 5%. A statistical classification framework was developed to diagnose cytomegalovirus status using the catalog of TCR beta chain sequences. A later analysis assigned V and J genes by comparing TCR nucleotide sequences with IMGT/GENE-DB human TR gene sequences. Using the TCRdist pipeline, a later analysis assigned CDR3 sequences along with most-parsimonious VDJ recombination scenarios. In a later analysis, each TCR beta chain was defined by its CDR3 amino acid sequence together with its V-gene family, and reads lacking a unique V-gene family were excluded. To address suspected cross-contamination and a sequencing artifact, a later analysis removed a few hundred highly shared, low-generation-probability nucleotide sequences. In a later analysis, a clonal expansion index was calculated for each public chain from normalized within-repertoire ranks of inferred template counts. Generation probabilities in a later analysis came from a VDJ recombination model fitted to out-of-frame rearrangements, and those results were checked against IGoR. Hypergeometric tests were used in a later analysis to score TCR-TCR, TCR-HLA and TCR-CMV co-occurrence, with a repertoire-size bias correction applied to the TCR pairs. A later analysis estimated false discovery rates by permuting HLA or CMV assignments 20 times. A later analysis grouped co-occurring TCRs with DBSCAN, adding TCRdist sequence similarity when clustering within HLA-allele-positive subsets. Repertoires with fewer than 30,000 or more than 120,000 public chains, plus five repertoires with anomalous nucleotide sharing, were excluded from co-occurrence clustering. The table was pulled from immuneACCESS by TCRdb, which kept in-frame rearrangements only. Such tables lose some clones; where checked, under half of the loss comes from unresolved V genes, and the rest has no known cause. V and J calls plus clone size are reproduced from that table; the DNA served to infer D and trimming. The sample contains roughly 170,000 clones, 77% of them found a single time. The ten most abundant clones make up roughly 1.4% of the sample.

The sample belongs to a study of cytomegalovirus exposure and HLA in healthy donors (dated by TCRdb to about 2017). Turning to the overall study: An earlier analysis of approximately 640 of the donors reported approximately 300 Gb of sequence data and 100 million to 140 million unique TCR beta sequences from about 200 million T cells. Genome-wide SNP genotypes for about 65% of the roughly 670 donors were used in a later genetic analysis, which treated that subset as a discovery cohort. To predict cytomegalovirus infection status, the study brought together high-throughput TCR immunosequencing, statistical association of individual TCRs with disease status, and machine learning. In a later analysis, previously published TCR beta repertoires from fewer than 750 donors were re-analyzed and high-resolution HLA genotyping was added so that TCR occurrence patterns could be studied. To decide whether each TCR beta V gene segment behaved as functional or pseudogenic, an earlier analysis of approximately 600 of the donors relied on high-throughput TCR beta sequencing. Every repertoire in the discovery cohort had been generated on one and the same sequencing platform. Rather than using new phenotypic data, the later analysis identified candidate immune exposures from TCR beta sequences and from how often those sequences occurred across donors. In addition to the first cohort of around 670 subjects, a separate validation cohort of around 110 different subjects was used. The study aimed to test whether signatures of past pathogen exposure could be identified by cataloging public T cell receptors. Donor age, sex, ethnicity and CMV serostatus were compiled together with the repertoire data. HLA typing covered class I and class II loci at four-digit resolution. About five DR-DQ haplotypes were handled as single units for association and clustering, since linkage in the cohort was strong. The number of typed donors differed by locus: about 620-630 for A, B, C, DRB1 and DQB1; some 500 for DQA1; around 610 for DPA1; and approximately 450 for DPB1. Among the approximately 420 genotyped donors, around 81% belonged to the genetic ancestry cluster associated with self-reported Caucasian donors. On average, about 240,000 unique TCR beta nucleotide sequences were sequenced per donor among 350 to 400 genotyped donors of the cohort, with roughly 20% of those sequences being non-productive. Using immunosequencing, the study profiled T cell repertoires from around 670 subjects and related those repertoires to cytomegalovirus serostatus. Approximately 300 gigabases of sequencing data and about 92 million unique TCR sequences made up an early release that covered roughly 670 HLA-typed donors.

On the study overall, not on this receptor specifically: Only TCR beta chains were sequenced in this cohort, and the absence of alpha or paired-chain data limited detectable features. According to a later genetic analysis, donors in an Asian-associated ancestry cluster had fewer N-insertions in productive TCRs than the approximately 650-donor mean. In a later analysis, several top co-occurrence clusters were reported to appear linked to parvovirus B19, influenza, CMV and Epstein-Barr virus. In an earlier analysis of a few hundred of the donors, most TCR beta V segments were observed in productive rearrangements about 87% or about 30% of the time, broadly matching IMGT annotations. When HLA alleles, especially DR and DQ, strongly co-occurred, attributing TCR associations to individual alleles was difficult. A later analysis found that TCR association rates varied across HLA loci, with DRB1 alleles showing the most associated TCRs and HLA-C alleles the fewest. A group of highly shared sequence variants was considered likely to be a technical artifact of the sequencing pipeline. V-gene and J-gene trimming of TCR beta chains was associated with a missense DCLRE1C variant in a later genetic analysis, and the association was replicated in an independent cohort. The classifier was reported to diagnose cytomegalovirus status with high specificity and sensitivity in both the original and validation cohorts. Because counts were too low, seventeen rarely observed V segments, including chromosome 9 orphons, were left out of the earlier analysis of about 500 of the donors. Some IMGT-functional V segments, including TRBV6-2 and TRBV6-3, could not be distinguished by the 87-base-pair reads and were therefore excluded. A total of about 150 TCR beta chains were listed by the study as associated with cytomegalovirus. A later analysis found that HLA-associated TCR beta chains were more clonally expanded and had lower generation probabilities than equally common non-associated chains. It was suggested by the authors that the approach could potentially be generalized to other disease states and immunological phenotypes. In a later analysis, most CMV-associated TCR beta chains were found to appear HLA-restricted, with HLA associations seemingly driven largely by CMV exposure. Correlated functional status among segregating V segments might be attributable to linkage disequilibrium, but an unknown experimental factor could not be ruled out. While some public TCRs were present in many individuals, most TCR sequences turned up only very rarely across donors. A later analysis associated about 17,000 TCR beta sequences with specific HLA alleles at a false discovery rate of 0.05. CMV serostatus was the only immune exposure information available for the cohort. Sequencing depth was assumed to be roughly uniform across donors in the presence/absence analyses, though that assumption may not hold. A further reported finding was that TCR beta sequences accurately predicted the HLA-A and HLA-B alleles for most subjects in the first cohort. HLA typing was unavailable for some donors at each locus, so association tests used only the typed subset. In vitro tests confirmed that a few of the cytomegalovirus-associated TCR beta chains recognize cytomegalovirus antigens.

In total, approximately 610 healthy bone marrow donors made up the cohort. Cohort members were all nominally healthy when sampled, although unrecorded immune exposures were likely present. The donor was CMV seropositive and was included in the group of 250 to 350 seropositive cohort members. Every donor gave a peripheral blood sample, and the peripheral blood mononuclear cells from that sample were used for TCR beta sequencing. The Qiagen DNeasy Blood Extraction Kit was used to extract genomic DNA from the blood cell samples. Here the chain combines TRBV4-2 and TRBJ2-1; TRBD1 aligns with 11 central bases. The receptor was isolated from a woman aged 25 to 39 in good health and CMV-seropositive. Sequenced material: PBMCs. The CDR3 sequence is CASSQAGTGGYHEQFF. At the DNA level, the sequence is TGTGCCAGCAGCCAGGCGGGGACAGGGGGTTACCACGAGCAGTTCTTC.